This record looks at one T cell receptor beta chain sequence and its context. This clonotype was counted at least ten times. No antigen is known for it. Base qualities were left out, and no much larger clone turns up one base away. These data originate in a study of response to subunit inactivated influenza vaccine (dated by TCRdb to between 2017 and 2018). With regard to the full study: Deep quantitative profiling of the T cell receptor repertoire was used in the study to follow responses to a trivalent subunit inactivated influenza vaccine.

Here is what the overall study found, with its caveats: The authors suggested that each seasonal influenza vaccination may recruit only a limited number of new T cells.

Receptor amplification or capture employed RT-PCR. TCRdb names Illumina HiSeq 2500 as the instrument used. The public reads were run again by TCRdb, first through fastp at Q25 and then through MiXCR, and only productive beta chains were kept. Records with the same CDR3 protein are collapsed into one entry carrying the most frequent genes and DNA. The sample table records around 150,000 distinct CDR3 sequences; 11% of these occur just once. Jointly, the top ten make up around 12% of the sample. The time point label corresponds to: approximately 45 days after influenza vaccine administration. The sample in question was non-naive T cells sorted from PBMCs, obtained 40 to 50 days after vaccination. The sample's cell subset or site label, decoded: memory T cell fraction. This receptor was obtained from a man aged 50 to 60 who received an inactivated influenza vaccine. Donor details come from another sample of the same person, matched by shared clones.

The CDR3 region: CASSQDSGSQETQYF. The nucleotide sequence is TGTGCCAGCAGCCAAGATAGTGGTTCCCAAGAGACCCAGTACTTC. Recombination joined TRBV3-1 with TRBJ2-5, with no confidently assigned D gene. Deletion took 0 bases off V and 1 base off J, with a span of 9 bases between the germline ends. There are 15 amino acids in the CDR3, from cysteine to phenylalanine inclusive. The sequence is cut down to CDR3 DNA, 45 bases in frame from base 1. CDR1 and CDR2 (LGHDT, YNNKEL) derive from the germline V gene (reference sequence).